This T cell receptor (beta chain) originates from a study of identical twins (dated by TCRdb to the mid-2010s). Broadly, across the study: To test whether fetal clonotypes persist, the study used deep sequencing on TCR alpha and beta repertoires from monozygotic twins, unrelated adults of various ages, and cord blood. To rule out contamination, replicate twin experiments were performed at different times with different library preparation protocols.

This clonotype was found many times. The antigen this receptor binds is unknown. Base qualities are not at hand, and no much larger clone is one base apart. The paper's findings and limits, for the study overall: Because the same donors could not be followed over many years, the conclusions depended on cross-sectional statistical analysis. In monozygotic twins, out-of-frame TCR alpha sharing was systematically underestimated by recombination models, although the models agreed with sharing between unrelated individuals. Abundant cord blood beta clonotypes carried fewer insertions; young adult naive repertoires showed a weaker similar trend, while memory repertoires showed none. Zero-insertion analyses could be partly confounded by invariant T cells such as MAIT and iNKT, though diverse VJ usage argued against such confounding for most clonotypes. Out-of-frame TCR alpha sequences shared between twins showed an excess of low generation-probability sequences compared with coincidental sharing between unrelated individuals. In beta out-of-frame sequences, excess twin sharing was weaker, because having fewer shared sequences lowered the signal-to-noise ratio.

The library was prepared using 5' RACE. Reads for this sample came from an Illumina HiSeq 2000. A universal primer binding site was added through template switching, and the final cDNA carried a unique molecular identifier so that TCR cDNA molecules could be counted accurately. Specific primers in the conserved constant-segment region were used to synthesize first-strand cDNA for TCR alpha and beta chains. To control for contamination, each cDNA library was double barcoded with a SMART-Mk sample barcode plus Illumina barcodes. TruSeq adapter sequences and Illumina sample barcodes were added in two successive PCR steps. TCR alpha and beta cDNA libraries were sequenced on the Illumina HiSeq platform with custom primers. As for the original processing: MiGEC was used to process raw reads and extract unique molecular identifiers, and MiXCR was used to find CDR3 positions. Recombination models were inferred per individual with the repgenHMM and IGoR tools using an EM algorithm. The tcR package in R was used for shared clonotype analysis, with sharing normalized by the product of cloneset sizes. To study raw recombination without the effects of thymic and clonal selection, out-of-frame nonproductive sequences were analyzed. The public reads were reprocessed in TCRdb via fastp at Q25 and MiXCR, keeping in-frame beta chains. Rows with a matching CDR3 protein are joined into one entry that keeps the most common DNA and genes. None of the V and J calls come from the authors' own analysis; TCRdb made them. The sample table holds 690,000 or so distinct CDR3 sequences, of which 5.5% to 6.5% were seen once. The ten largest clones add up to roughly 1.8% of the sample.

Every donor in the study was a healthy Caucasian. Three unrelated non-twin adults were also sequenced: a male aged 18 to 30, a male aged 50 to 59 and a female aged 50 to 59. Using Miltenyi CD45RO+ enrichment and human naive T-cell isolation kits, memory (CD45RO+) and naive T cells were isolated from PBMC. CDR1 and CDR2, per the germline V gene, are MGHRA and YSYEKL. V lost 3 bases and J lost 7 bases; the stretch between them is 16 bases long. There are 15 amino acids in the CDR3, from cysteine to phenylalanine inclusive. This entry keeps only the CDR3 DNA: 45 bases, framed from base 1. The clonotype was recovered from a man younger than 35 in good health. The chain uses TRBV4-1 and TRBJ2-1, with the D segment identity uncertain. Sample: naive T cells sorted from blood. The cell subset or site label, read with the paper, signifies: cells isolated with a human naive T-cell isolation kit. This receptor has the CDR3 CASSQDPTPVNEQFF. The DNA reads as follows: TGCGCCAGCAGCCAGGACCCCACACCGGTAAATGAGCAGTTCTTC.